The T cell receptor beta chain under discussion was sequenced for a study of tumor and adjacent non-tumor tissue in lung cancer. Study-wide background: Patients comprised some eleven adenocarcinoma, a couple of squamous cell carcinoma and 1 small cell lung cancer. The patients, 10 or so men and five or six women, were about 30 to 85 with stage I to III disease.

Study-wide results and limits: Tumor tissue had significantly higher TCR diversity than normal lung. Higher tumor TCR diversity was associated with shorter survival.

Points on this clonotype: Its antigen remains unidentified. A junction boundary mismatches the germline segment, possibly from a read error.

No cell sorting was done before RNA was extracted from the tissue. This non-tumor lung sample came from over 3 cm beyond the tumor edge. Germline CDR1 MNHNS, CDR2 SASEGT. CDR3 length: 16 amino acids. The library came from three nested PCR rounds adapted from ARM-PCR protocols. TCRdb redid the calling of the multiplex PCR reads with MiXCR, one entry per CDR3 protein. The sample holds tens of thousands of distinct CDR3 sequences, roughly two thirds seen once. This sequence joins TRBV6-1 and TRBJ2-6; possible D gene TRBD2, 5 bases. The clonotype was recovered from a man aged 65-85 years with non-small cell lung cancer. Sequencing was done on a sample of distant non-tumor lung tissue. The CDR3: CASSVEGSSGTNVLTF. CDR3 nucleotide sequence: TGTGCTAGCAGTGTCGAGGGCAGCTCTGGGACCAACGTCCTGACTTTC.